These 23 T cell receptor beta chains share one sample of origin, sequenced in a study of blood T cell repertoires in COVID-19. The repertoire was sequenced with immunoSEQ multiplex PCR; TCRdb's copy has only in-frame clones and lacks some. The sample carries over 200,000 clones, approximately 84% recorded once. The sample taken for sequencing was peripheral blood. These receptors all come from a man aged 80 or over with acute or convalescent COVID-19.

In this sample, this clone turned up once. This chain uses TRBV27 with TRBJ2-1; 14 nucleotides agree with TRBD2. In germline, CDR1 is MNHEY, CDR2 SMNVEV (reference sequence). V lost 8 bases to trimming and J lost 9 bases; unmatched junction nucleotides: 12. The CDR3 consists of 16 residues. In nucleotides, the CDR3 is TGTGCCAGCGGGCTACGGACTAGCGGGAGGTCCTCTGAGCAGTTCTTC. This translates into CASGLRTSGRSSEQFF.

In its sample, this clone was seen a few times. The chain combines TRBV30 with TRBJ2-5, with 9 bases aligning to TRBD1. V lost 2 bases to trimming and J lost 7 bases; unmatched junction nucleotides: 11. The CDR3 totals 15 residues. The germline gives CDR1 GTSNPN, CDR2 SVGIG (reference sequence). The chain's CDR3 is CAWSLGQGGLGTQYF. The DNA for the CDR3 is TGTGCCTGGAGTCTGGGACAGGGCGGATTGGGGACCCAGTACTTC.

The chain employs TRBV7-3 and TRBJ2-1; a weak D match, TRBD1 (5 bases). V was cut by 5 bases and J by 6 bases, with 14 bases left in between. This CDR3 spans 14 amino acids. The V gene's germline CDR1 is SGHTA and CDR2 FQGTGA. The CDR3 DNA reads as TGTGCCAGCAGCCCTCACCAGGGTTCCAATGAGCAGTTCTTC. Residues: CASSPHQGSNEQFF.

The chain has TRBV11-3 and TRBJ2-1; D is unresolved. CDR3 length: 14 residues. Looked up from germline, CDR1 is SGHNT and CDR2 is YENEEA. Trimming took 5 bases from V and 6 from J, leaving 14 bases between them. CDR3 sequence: CASSPMTPGNEQFF. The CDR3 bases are TGTGCCAGCAGCCCCATGACCCCGGGCAATGAGCAGTTCTTC.

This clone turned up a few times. CDR3 sequence (DNA): TGTGCCAGCAGCTTAGGGACAGTTGGCGTCCTGACTTTC. Its translation is CASSLGTVGVLTF. This chain uses TRBV11-3 with TRBJ2-6; maybe TRBD1 (6 bases). Germline-derived CDR1 and CDR2 are SGHNT and YENEEA. CDR3 length: 13 amino acids. V was shortened by 1 base and J by 12 bases, with 10 bases between the two germline ends.

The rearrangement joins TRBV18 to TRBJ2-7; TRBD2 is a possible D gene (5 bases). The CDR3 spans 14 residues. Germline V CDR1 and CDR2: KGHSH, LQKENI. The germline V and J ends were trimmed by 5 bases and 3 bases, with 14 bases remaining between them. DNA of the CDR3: TGTGCCAGCTCATACGGCACCGAGGGCTACGAGCAGTACTTC. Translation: CASSYGTEGYEQYF.

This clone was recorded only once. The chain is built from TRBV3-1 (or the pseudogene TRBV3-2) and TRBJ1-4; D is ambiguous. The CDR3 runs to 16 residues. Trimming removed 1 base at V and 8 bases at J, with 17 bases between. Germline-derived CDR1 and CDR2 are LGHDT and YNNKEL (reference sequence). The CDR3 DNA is TGTGCCAGCAGCCAAGTGGGTAGGCAGGCCCCCGAAAAACTGTTTTTT. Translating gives CASSQVGRQAPEKLFF.

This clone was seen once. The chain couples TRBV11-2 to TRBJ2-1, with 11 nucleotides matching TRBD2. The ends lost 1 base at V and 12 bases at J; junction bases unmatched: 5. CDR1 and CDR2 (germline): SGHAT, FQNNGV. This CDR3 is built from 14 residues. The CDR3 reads CASSLGGLAATQFF. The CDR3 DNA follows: TGTGCCAGCAGCTTAGGGGGACTAGCGGCAACGCAGTTCTTC.

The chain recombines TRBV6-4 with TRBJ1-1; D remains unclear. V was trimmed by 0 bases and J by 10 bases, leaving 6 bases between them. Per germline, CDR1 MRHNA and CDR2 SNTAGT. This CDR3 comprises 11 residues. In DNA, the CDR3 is TGTGCCAGCAGTGACTCGGGGAGAGCTTTCTTT. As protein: CASSDSGRAFF.

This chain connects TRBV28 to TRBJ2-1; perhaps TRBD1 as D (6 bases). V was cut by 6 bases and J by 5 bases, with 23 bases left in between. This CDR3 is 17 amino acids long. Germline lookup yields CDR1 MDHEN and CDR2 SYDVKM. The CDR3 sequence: CASRGRGAGVKDNEQFF. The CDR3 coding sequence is TGTGCCAGCAGAGGCCGCGGAGCAGGGGTTAAGGACAATGAGCAGTTCTTC.

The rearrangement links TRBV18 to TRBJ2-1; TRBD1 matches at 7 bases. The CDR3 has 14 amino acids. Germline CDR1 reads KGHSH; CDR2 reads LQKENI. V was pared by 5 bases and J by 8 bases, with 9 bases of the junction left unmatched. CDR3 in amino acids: CASSRGQGMDEQFF. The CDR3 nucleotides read TGTGCCAGCTCAAGGGGGCAGGGGATGGATGAGCAGTTCTTC.

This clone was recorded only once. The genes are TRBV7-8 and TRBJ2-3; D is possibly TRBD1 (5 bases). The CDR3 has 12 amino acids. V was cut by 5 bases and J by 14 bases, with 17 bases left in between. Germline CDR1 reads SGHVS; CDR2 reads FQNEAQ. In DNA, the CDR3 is TGTGCCAGCAGCGGAGACAGTCCCTTCCTGTATTTT. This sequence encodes CASSGDSPFLYF.

The CDR3: CASSFGVGNSPLHF. CDR3 DNA: TGTGCCAGCAGTTTCGGGGTGGGGAATTCACCCCTCCACTTT. The rearrangement joins TRBV27 to TRBJ1-6; D call uncertain. The CDR3 covers 14 residues. The V end was cut by 3 bases, the J end by 7 bases, with 10 bases between. Germline lookup yields CDR1 MNHEY and CDR2 SMNVEV (reference sequence).

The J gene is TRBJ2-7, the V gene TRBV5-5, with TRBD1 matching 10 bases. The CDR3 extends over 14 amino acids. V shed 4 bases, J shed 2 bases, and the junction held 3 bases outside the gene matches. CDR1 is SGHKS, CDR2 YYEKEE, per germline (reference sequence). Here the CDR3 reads CASSPGQGAYEQYF. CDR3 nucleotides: TGTGCCAGCAGCCCCGGACAGGGGGCCTACGAGCAGTACTTC.

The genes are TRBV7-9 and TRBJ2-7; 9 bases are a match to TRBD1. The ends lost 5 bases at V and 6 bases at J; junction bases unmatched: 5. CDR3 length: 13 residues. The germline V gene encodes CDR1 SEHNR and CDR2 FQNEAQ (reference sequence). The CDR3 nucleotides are TGTGCCAGCAGCGTCCGGGACAGGGTCGAGCAGTACTTC. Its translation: CASSVRDRVEQYF.

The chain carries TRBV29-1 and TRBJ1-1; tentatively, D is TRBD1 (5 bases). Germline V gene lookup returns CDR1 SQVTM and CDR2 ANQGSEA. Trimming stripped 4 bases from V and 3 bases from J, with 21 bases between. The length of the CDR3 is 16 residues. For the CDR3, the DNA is TGCAGCGTTGTTCGGGGGGTAAGGATCAGGGACACTGAAGCTTTCTTT. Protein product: CSVVRGVRIRDTEAFF. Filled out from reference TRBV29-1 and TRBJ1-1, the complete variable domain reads SAVISQKPSRDICQRGTSLTIQCQVDSQVTMMFWYRQQPGQSLTLIATANQGSEATYESGFVIDKFPISRPNLTFSTLTVSNMSPEDSSIYLCSVVRGVRIRDTEAFFGQGTRLTVV.

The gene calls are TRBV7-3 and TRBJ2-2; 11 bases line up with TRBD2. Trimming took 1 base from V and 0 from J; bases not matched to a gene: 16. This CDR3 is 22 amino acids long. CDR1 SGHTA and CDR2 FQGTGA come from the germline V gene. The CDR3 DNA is TGTGCCAGCAGCTTAAAGCCCCGGACTAGCGGGTCGATTACTACGAACACCGGGGAGCTGTTTTTT. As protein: CASSLKPRTSGSITTNTGELFF. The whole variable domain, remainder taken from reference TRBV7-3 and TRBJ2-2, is GAGVSQTPSNKVTEKGKYVELRCDPISGHTALYWYRQSLGQGPEFLIYFQGTGAADDSGLPNDRFFAVRPEGSVSTLKIQRTERGDSAVYLCASSLKPRTSGSITTNTGELFFGEGSRLTVL.

CDR3 sequence: CASSPLAGEGETQYF. CDR3 coding DNA: TGTGCCAGCAGCCCACTAGCGGGAGAAGGGGAGACCCAGTACTTC. The chain joins TRBV5-4 to TRBJ2-5; the match to TRBD2 covers 11 bases. The germline V gene has CDR1 SGHNT and CDR2 YYREEE (reference sequence). The trim removed 4 bases at V and 5 bases at J, leaving 7 bases unmatched. The CDR3 sequence is 15 residues long.

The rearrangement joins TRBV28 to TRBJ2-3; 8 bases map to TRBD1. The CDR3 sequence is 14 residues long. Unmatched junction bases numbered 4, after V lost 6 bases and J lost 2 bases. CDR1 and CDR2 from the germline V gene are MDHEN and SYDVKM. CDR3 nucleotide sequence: TGTGCCAGCAGAACAGGGGGGTTCACAGATACGCAGTATTTT. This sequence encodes CASRTGGFTDTQYF.

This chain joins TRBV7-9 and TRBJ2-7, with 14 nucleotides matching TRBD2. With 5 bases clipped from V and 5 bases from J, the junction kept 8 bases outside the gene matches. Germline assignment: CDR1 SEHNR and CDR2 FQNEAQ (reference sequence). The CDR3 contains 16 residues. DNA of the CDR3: TGTGCCAGCAGCCCATGGGGACTAGCGGGAGACCACGAGCAGTACTTC. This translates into CASSPWGLAGDHEQYF.

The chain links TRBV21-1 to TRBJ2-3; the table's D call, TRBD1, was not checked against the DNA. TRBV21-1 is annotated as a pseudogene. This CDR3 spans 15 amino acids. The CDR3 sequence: CASSKVGDRTDTQYF. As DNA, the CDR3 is TGTGCCAGCAGCAAAGTGGGGGACAGAACAGATACGCAGTATTTT.

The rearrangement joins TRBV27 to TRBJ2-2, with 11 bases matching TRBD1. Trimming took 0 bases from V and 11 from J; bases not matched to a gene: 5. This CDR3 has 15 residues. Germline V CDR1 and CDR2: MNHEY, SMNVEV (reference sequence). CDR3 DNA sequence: TGTGCCAGCAGTTTATCCCGGACAGGGGGCGAAGAGCTGTTTTTT. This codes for CASSLSRTGGEELFF.

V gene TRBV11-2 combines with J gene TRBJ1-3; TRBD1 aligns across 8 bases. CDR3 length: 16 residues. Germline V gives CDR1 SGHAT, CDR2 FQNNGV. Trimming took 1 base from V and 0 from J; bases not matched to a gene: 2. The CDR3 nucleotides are TGTGCCAGCAGCTTAGGACAGGGGAGCTCTGGAAACACCATATATTTT. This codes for CASSLGQGSSGNTIYF. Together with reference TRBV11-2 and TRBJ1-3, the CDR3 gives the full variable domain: EAGVAQSPRYKIIEKRQSVAFWCNPISGHATLYWYQQILGQGPKLLIQFQNNGVVDDSQLPKDRFSAERLKGVDSTLKIQPAKLEDSAVYLCASSLGQGSSGNTIYFGEGSWLTVV.